Listed below are T cell receptor beta chains from one sample, sequenced in a study of persistence of HIV-infected CD4 T cells. For these receptors, no antigen is known. The method was immunoSEQ multiplex PCR; TCRdb's version includes in-frame clones alone and lacks a portion of them. In the table there are 35,000 to 50,000 clones, around 90% of which are singletons. Source: CD4+ T cells sorted from PBMCs after roughly 18-hour stimulation, taken from a patient who received antiretroviral therapy. These receptors originate from an adult man with HIV who was CMV-seropositive. Each CDR3 is given with its conserved first and last residue. The D gene is left open where the match is weak. Size values are once, few and many counts, or a class for expanded clones, and some rows have none.

v_call	d_call	cdr3_length	clone_size	j_call	cdr3_aa	cdr3_nt
TRBV27	.	15	.	TRBJ1-5	CASSLKFDGRQPQHF	TGTGCCAGCAGTTTAAAGTTTGATGGGAGGCAGCCCCAGCATTTT
TRBV27	.	16	.	TRBJ2-2	CASSPGQGGNPGELFF	TGTGCCAGCAGTCCCGGACAGGGAGGGAACCCCGGGGAGCTGTTTTTT
TRBV18	.	14	.	TRBJ2-3	CASSPPGSTDTQYF	TGTGCCAGCTCACCACCGGGAAGCACAGATACGCAGTATTTT
TRBV24-1	TRBD1	15	.	TRBJ2-2	CATAGGQGYTGELFF	TGTGCCACCGCCGGAGGACAGGGGTACACCGGGGAGCTGTTTTTT
TRBV5-1	.	16	.	TRBJ1-4	CASSLAVLATNEKLFF	TGCGCCAGCAGCTTGGCGGTCTTAGCAACTAATGAAAAACTGTTTTTT
TRBV28	.	15	.	TRBJ2-7	CASSLPPPAADEQYF	TGTGCCAGCAGTTTACCACCACCCGCTGCAGACGAGCAGTACTTC
TRBV28	.	13	.	TRBJ1-4	CASGGGVNEKLFF	TGTGCCAGCGGCGGAGGCGTTAATGAAAAACTGTTTTTT
TRBV10-2	.	11	.	TRBJ1-2	CASSSAYGYTF	TGCGCCAGCAGCAGTGCCTATGGCTACACCTTC
TRBV7-3	.	13	.	TRBJ1-5	CASSSGANQPQHF	TGTGCCAGCAGCTCGGGGGCAAATCAGCCCCAGCATTTT
TRBV19	.	12	.	TRBJ2-2	CASNSNTGELFF	TGTGCCAGTAATTCGAACACCGGGGAGCTGTTTTTT
TRBV4-2	TRBD1	19	.	TRBJ2-3	CASSQDRGPALRRTDTQYF	TGTGCCAGCAGCCAAGATAGGGGGCCGGCTCTTCGACGCACAGATACGCAGTATTTT
TRBV7-8	.	16	.	TRBJ1-3	CASSLLQGRSGNTIYF	TGTGCCAGCAGCTTACTCCAGGGGAGGTCTGGAAACACCATATATTTT
TRBV5-1	.	14	.	TRBJ1-4	CASSSGRADEKLFF	TGCGCCAGCAGCTCGGGACGGGCGGATGAAAAACTGTTTTTT
TRBV7-9	.	14	.	TRBJ1-2	CASSPRDTPHGYTF	TGTGCCAGCAGCCCTAGGGACACACCACATGGCTACACCTTC
TRBV6-1	.	14	.	TRBJ1-5	CASSLSGGFQPQHF	TGTGCCAGCAGTCTCTCCGGGGGGTTCCAGCCCCAGCATTTT
TRBV4-2	.	16	.	TRBJ1-4	CASSQDGQATNEKLFF	TGTGCCAGCAGCCAAGATGGGCAGGCAACTAATGAAAAACTGTTTTTT
TRBV5-1	.	15	.	TRBJ2-3	CASSLGQGRTDTQYF	TGCGCCAGCAGCTTGGGGCAGGGCCGCACAGATACGCAGTATTTT
TRBV18	.	14	once	TRBJ1-1	CASSLIQENTEAFF	TGTGCCAGCTCACTCATACAGGAGAACACTGAAGCTTTCTTT
TRBV12-3/TRBV12-4	.	13	.	TRBJ1-1	CASSFAENTEAFF	TGTGCCAGCAGTTTCGCAGAGAACACTGAAGCTTTCTTT
TRBV28	.	13	.	TRBJ1-2	CASSLAQIYGYTF	TGTGCCAGCAGTTTAGCCCAAATCTATGGCTACACCTTC
TRBV30	TRBD2	14	.	TRBJ2-7	CAWSHFSRGDEQYF	TGTGCCTGGAGCCACTTCTCGCGGGGGGACGAGCAGTACTTC